This T cell receptor beta chain was identified in a study of blood T cells in healthy people across ages. The wider study: Template switching recovered approximately one barcoded beta molecule for every two T cells.

The authors ran a second PCR of about 6 to 12 cycles using a sample-barcoded 5' primer and a J-beta primer mix. MiXCR, applied by TCRdb to the 5' RACE reads, yields one record per CDR3 protein. The table records hundreds of thousands of distinct CDR3 sequences, around three fifths of them present only once. The V and J ends lost 1 base and 13 bases, in that order; junction bases with no gene match: 8. Germline V CDR1 and CDR2: LGHNA, YSLEER. This CDR3 spans 15 amino acids. Samples had at least 6.5 million PBMCs isolated from them. The rearrangement uses TRBV4-3 and TRBJ2-4; 12 bases are a match to TRBD1. This TCR was sampled from a man aged 35 to 55 in good health. Sequenced: blood. CDR3 in amino acids: CASSQGGDRGREQYF. DNA for the CDR3: TGCGCCAGCAGCCAAGGAGGGGACAGGGGGCGTGAGCAGTACTTC.